The sequence of this T cell receptor (beta chain) was determined in a study of shared clonotypes between healthy human individuals. Germline trimming cut 6 bases from V and 7 bases from J; bases unmatched to any gene: 2. CDR3 length: 13 residues. In germline, CDR1 is KGHSH, CDR2 LQKENI. Profiling relied on immunoSEQ multiplex PCR, and the TCRdb table lists in-frame clones only, not all of them. The top ten clones hold 0.36% of a sample with 1,400,000 or so clones, 98% to 99% of them seen once. The sequence was obtained from a man in his thirties or forties in good health. The sequenced sample consisted of naive CD4+ T cells sorted from blood. Documented subset: CD45RA+ positively selected. The chain joins TRBV18 to TRBJ1-4; 10 bases line up with TRBD1. In nucleotides, the CDR3 is TGTGCCAGCTCGGGACAGGGGTCTGAAAAACTGTTTTTT. This sequence encodes CASSGQGSEKLFF. The full variable domain, rest sourced from reference TRBV18 and TRBJ1-4, is NAGVMQNPRHLVRRRGQEARLRCSPMKGHSHVYWYRQLPEEGLKFMVYLQKENIIDESGMPKERFSAEFPKEGPSILRIQQVVRGDSAAYFCASSGQGSEKLFFGSGTQLSVL.